This T cell receptor (beta chain) was sequenced for a study of T cell responses to AZD1222 COVID-19 vaccine. Study conclusions and caveats: A reported finding is that nearly half of spike-specific TCRs target unmutated variant regions. Among vaccine-associated CD4 TCRs, coverage spanned spike, with dominance at 160-218 and 743-854. Females outnumbered males among donors, who were mostly white British; clonal diversity was possibly underestimated. Scientists sampled the repertoires only once the peak T cell response had passed.

Profiling relied on immunoSEQ multiplex PCR, and the TCRdb table lists in-frame clones only, not all of them. The sample carries roughly 99,000 clones, 87% recorded once. Notes on this clone: The antigen remains undetermined.

CDR3 size: 16 residues. CDR1 is MNHEY and CDR2 is SVGAGI in the germline V gene. V trimming: 3 bases; J trimming: 4 bases; junction bases outside the gene matches: 8. J is TRBJ1-3 and V is TRBV6-5; 8 bases fit TRBD1. This specimen consisted of peripheral blood, obtained 28 days after the second AZD1222 dose. This sequence originates from an adult who received the AZD1222 COVID-19 vaccine. The CDR3 loop reads CASSYAGRGPGNTIYF. DNA for the CDR3: TGTGCCAGCAGTTATGCGGGCAGGGGGCCCGGAAACACCATATATTTT.